The count of the clone carrying this T cell receptor beta chain is one. What it recognizes is unknown. This sample was taken from a study of lymphopenia after photon versus proton radiotherapy. The junction had 4 bases not matched to a gene; V was cut back by 3 bases and J by 1 base. The CDR3 has 15 residues. Germline loops: CDR1 LNHDA, CDR2 SQIVND (reference sequence). Study observations and caveats: Photon-treated patients lost naive T cells and TCR diversity; proton-treated stayed stable. Survival link was tested only in deceased patients; proton benefit remains a possibility. A bigger post-nadir fall in TCR diversity correlated inversely with survival time in deceased patients. Post-nadir diversity loss with photons came from oligoclonal expansion, particularly CD8+ Temra cells.

Method: immunoSEQ multiplex PCR; TCRdb's copy keeps in-frame clones and lacks some. The table records 15,000 to 20,000 clones, 88% of them present only once. The sequencing here drew on peripheral blood, taken from a patient treated with proton-based radiotherapy. The chain carries TRBV19 and TRBJ2-7, with 9 bases matching TRBD1. The sequence came from a woman between 55 and 75 years old with cholangiocarcinoma. Some clones in this sample may be carry-over from other donors' samples. The CDR3 protein is CASSILGQGSYEQYF. The CDR3 DNA is TGTGCCAGTAGTATTCTGGGACAGGGTTCCTACGAGCAGTACTTC.